This entry lists 31 T cell receptor beta chains sequenced from one sample in a study of Graves' ophthalmopathy and Graves' hyperthyroidism. RNA transcripts provided the template for amplifying TCR beta CDR3 regions. RT-PCR in the first round used HTBI primers; a second-round multiplex PCR followed. TCRdb re-analysed the multiplex PCR reads in MiXCR, keeping a single row per CDR3 protein. The sample lists about 640,000 distinct CDR3 sequences; roughly 39% were seen once. The sequenced sample was peripheral blood. The receptors were gathered from an adult man with Graves' ophthalmopathy.

The V and J genes are TRBV4-1 and TRBJ2-5, with unresolved D. This CDR3 spans 14 amino acids. Trimming took off 0 bases at V and 2 bases at J, with 7 bases between the two ends. Germline V gives CDR1 MGHRA, CDR2 YSYEKL. CDR3 nucleotide sequence: TGCGCCAGCAGCCAAGATCAACTACAAGAGACCCAGTACTTC. Its translation is CASSQDQLQETQYF.

The chain has TRBV10-3 and TRBJ1-4; D is uncertain. The CDR3 loop spans 14 amino acids. The V and J ends lost 4 bases and 5 bases respectively, with 11 bases between them. CDR1 is ENHRY, CDR2 SYGVKD, per germline. The CDR3 nucleotides read TGTGCCATCAGTGCTAACCGGGAGAATGAAAAACTGTTTTTT. It yields the protein CAISANRENEKLFF.

J is TRBJ2-7 and V is TRBV2; 11 positions match TRBD2. The V gene end was trimmed by 6 bases and the J gene end by 2 bases; junction bases not matched to a gene: 6. Per the germline V gene, CDR1 is SNHLY and CDR2 is FYNNEI. CDR3 size: 15 residues. The CDR3 sequence is CASSLTSGDPYEQYF. For the CDR3, the DNA is TGTGCCAGCAGCCTGACTAGCGGGGACCCCTACGAGCAGTACTTC.

A single count supports this clonotype. The chain has TRBV6-2 or TRBV6-3 and TRBJ2-2, with 9 positions matching TRBD1. Germline assignment: CDR1 MNHEY and CDR2 SVGEGT. Trimming at V came to 0 bases and at J to 0 bases, leaving 11 bases not matched to a gene. The CDR3 totals 20 residues. CDR3 sequence: CASSYSTGTGKLANTGELFF. The CDR3 DNA sequence: TGTGCCAGCAGTTACTCGACCGGGACAGGGAAGCTCGCGAACACCGGGGAGCTGTTTTTT.

This clonotype has ten or more counts. The V and J genes are TRBV7-2 and TRBJ2-7, with D perhaps TRBD1 (7 bases). Germline V gives CDR1 SGHTA, CDR2 FQGNSA. Between the trimmed V and J ends, which lost 1 base and 1 base, there was a span of 11 bases. There are 15 residues in the CDR3. This chain's CDR3 is CASSLEAGGSYEQYF. In DNA form, the CDR3 reads TGTGCCAGCAGCTTAGAGGCAGGGGGGTCCTACGAGCAGTACTTC.

Comments on this clonotype: An end of the junction differs from the germline gene, which may be a read error. The chain combines TRBV19 with TRBJ1-2; the match to TRBD1 covers 7 bases. CDR1 and CDR2 from the germline V gene are LNHDA and SQIVND (reference sequence). This CDR3 has 10 amino acids. The DNA of the CDR3 is TGTGCCAATAGCCTCGGGACAGTCGAATTC. Translating gives CANSLGTVEF.

CDR3 nucleotide sequence: TGTGCCAGCAGCTCCGGGACAGGGCACAATCAGCCCCAGCATTTT. Its translation is CASSSGTGHNQPQHF. The gene calls are TRBV5-6 and TRBJ1-5; 9 nucleotides align to TRBD1. Trimming cost V 3 bases and J 3 bases; bases outside gene matches: 4. Germline lookup yields CDR1 SGHDT and CDR2 YYEEEE. The CDR3 is 15 amino acids.

The V call is TRBV12-3 or TRBV12-4, the J call TRBJ1-6, with TRBD1 matching over 8 bases. The CDR3 loop spans 17 amino acids. This chain's CDR3 is CASGIYTGGRYNSPLHF. In nucleotides, the CDR3 is TGTGCTAGTGGGATATACACAGGGGGTCGTTATAATTCACCCCTCCACTTT.

The chain couples TRBV18 to TRBJ2-5; possible D gene TRBD2, 6 bases. Germline V gives CDR1 KGHSH, CDR2 LQKENI. Trimming pared 1 base from V and 3 bases from J, leaving 12 bases between. The CDR3 has 15 residues. CDR3: CASSPRRRGEETQYF. Written as DNA, the CDR3 is TGTGCCAGCTCACCACGACGGAGGGGAGAAGAGACCCAGTACTTC.

Regarding this clonotype: A read error is possible here, since a much larger clone lies one base away. The CDR3 loop is CASSPLDSTYEQYF. The CDR3, as DNA: TGTGCCAGTAGTCCCCTGGACAGCACCTACGAGCAGTACTTC. This chain joins TRBV19 and TRBJ2-7; possibly TRBD1 for D (6 bases). Germline V gene data show CDR1 as LNHDA and CDR2 as SQIVND (reference sequence). CDR3 length: 14 amino acids. Trimming left V 5 bases short and J 2 bases short, with 13 bases between.

The chain combines TRBV29-1 with TRBJ2-7; the D gene is possibly TRBD2 (7 bases). Germline V gene sequence: CDR1 SQVTM, CDR2 ANQGSEA. There are 13 residues in the CDR3. V lost 6 bases and J 5 bases, leaving 17 bases between the germline ends. The CDR3 loop reads CSVGGGGSHEQYF. CDR3 nucleotides: TGCAGCGTAGGCGGGGGCGGGTCCCACGAGCAGTACTTC.

CDR3 region: CATSRGGQGSEQYF. CDR3 nucleotide sequence: TGTGCCACCAGCAGAGGGGGACAGGGGAGCGAGCAGTACTTC. The genes are TRBV15 and TRBJ2-7, with TRBD1 matching 10 bases. With V trimmed by 1 base and J by 6 bases, 3 bases remained unmatched. CDR3 length: 14 amino acids. The V gene's germline CDR1 is LNHNV and CDR2 YYDKDF (reference sequence).

In its sample, this clonotype was seen many times. This chain links TRBV19 with TRBJ1-5; D not resolved. This CDR3 is built from 13 residues. V lost 7 bases to trimming and J lost 5 bases, with 12 bases between them. Germline values: CDR1 LNHDA, CDR2 SQIVND (reference sequence). The chain's CDR3 is CASTRGEYQPQHF. Written as DNA, the CDR3 is TGTGCCAGTACCCGCGGGGAGTATCAGCCCCAGCATTTT.

With regard to this clonotype: Possible read error: a much larger clone is one base away. The chain is built from TRBV29-1 and TRBJ1-2; no definite D call. The CDR3 is 14 amino acids. Trimming removed 7 bases at V and 6 bases at J, with 21 bases between. CDR1 and CDR2 from the germline V gene are SQVTM and ANQGSEA. Here the CDR3 reads CSALYLGTPNGYTF. The CDR3 DNA reads TGCAGCGCCCTCTATCTGGGAACCCCAAATGGCTACACCTTC.

This clonotype was detected many times. V is TRBV11-3 and J is TRBJ2-7; D uncertain. The CDR3 has 12 amino acids. The germline V and J ends were trimmed by 5 bases and 6 bases, with 11 bases remaining between them. Germline V gene data show CDR1 as SGHNT and CDR2 as YENEEA. The CDR3 sequence is CASSPSRLEQYF. The CDR3 region has the DNA TGTGCCAGCAGCCCGAGTAGGCTCGAGCAGTACTTC.

As DNA, the CDR3 is TGTGCCAGCAGGTCCGGGACAGGGGATCGCGAGACCCAGTACTTC. Encoded protein: CASRSGTGDRETQYF. The V gene is TRBV12-5, the J gene TRBJ2-5; 10 bases are a match to TRBD1. Germline CDR1 is LGHNT and CDR2 is FRNRAP. The CDR3 consists of 15 residues.

At least ten counts were recorded for this clonotype. The V and J genes are TRBV5-1 and TRBJ2-7; D remains ambiguous. Trimming cost V 0 bases and J 3 bases, with 10 bases left between them. The CDR3 is 14 residues long. CDR1 SGHRS and CDR2 YFSETQ come from the germline V gene. CDR3 sequence (DNA): TGCGCCAGCAGCTTGGGATCGACCGACTACGAGCAGTACTTC. As protein: CASSLGSTDYEQYF.

The V gene is TRBV5-1, the J gene TRBJ1-1; 10 nucleotides align to TRBD1. V was clipped by 2 bases and J by 6 bases; unmatched bases: 4. The CDR3 has 14 residues. Germline V gene data show CDR1 as SGHRS and CDR2 as YFSETQ. The CDR3 bases are TGCGCCAGCAGCTTTGGGACAGGGGAGGCTGAAGCTTTCTTT. Translating it yields CASSFGTGEAEAFF.

This clonotype was picked up a small number of times. This rearrangement joins TRBV12-3 or TRBV12-4 to TRBJ1-2; D is uncertain. The CDR3 runs 15 residues. V lost 6 bases to trimming and J lost 4 bases, with 18 bases between them. The CDR3, as DNA: TGTGCCAGCAGACAATCCGGGCCCTCCCCCTATGGCTACACCTTC. It codes for CASRQSGPSPYGYTF.

Turning to this clonotype: This may be a read error, as it is one base from a much larger clone. CDR3 nucleotide sequence: TGTACCAGTAGTATCACCAGTAGCAATCAGCCCCAGCATTTT. Encoded protein: CTSSITSSNQPQHF. V is TRBV19 and J is TRBJ1-5, with D unresolved. The V gene's germline CDR1 is LNHDA and CDR2 SQIVND (reference sequence). The length of the CDR3 is 14 residues.

The table lists this clonotype with a few counts. This chain uses TRBV10-3 with TRBJ2-3, with 7 nucleotides matching TRBD2. Germline V gene data show CDR1 as ENHRY and CDR2 as SYGVKD. CDR3 length equals 13 residues. Germline trimming cut 7 bases from V and 4 bases from J; bases unmatched to any gene: 5. The CDR3 reads CAINRGDADTQYF. CDR3 coding DNA: TGTGCCATCAACCGGGGGGACGCAGATACGCAGTATTTT.

The table lists this clonotype with many counts. CDR3 amino acids: CASSKQQYKETQYF. In DNA form, the CDR3 reads TGTGCCAGCAGCAAACAGCAGTACAAAGAGACCCAGTACTTC. The chain joins TRBV11-2 to TRBJ2-5; D is unclear. The CDR3 runs to 14 residues. Deletions cut 5 bases from V and 3 bases from J, with 13 bases between. The germline V gene encodes CDR1 SGHAT and CDR2 FQNNGV.

Turning to this clonotype: A read error may account for a junction end that differs from germline. The rearrangement links TRBV10-3 to TRBJ1-4; TRBD1 is a possible D gene (6 bases). Germline values: CDR1 ENHRY, CDR2 SYGVKD. The CDR3 runs 10 residues. The CDR3 loop reads CAISEGDTLF. DNA for the CDR3: TGTGCCATCAGTGAGGGGGACACCCTTTTT.

J is TRBJ2-3 and V is TRBV20-1; D gene uncertain. V was cut by 1 base and J by 2 bases, with 13 bases left in between. The CDR3 is 15 amino acids. Germline values: CDR1 DFQATT, CDR2 SNEGSKA (reference sequence). This CDR3 reads CSARGSGPTTDTQYF. CDR3 DNA: TGCAGTGCTAGAGGGTCCGGTCCAACCACAGATACGCAGTATTTT.

This clonotype was counted only a few times. This chain uses TRBV7-3 with TRBJ1-3; 8 bases are shared with TRBD1. After removal of 5 bases from V and 3 bases from J, the junction contained 12 bases not matched to a gene. Germline V gene lookup returns CDR1 SGHTA and CDR2 FQGTGA. The CDR3 length is 17 residues. CDR3 sequence: CASSTGDRSSFGNTIYF. The DNA of the CDR3 is TGTGCCAGCAGCACAGGGGACAGGAGCTCTTTTGGAAACACCATATATTTT.

This chain connects TRBV10-3 to TRBJ1-5, with D unresolved. The V gene lost 6 bases and the J gene lost 4 bases, with 10 bases spanning the gap. The CDR3 runs to 13 residues. In germline, CDR1 is ENHRY, CDR2 SYGVKD. CDR3 in amino acids: CAISHDNNQPQHF. CDR3 nucleotide sequence: TGTGCCATCAGCCATGACAATAATCAGCCCCAGCATTTT.

The chain is built from TRBV7-2 and TRBJ1-2; D gene ambiguous. The CDR3 has 16 amino acids. The germline gives CDR1 SGHTA, CDR2 FQGNSA. Trimming removed 3 bases from V and 5 bases from J, with 19 bases in between. Written as DNA, the CDR3 is TGTGCCAGCAGCTTGTCAACGGCTGACCCGGAATATGGCTACACCTTC. This translates into CASSLSTADPEYGYTF.

The CDR3 sequence is CASSMFLTF. For the CDR3, the DNA is TGTGCCAGTAGTATGTTCCTGACTTTC. The chain recombines TRBV19 with TRBJ2-6; D gene ambiguous. The CDR3 totals 9 residues. CDR1 and CDR2 (germline): LNHDA, SQIVND (reference sequence). V was cut by 3 bases and J by 14 bases, with 2 bases left in between. The full variable domain, completed using reference TRBV19 and TRBJ2-6, is DGGITQSPKYLFRKEGQNVTLSCEQNLNHDAMYWYRQDPGQGLRLIYYSQIVNDFQKGDIAEGYSVSREKKESFPLTVTSAQKNPTAFYLCASSMFLTFGAGSRLTVL.

On this clonotype itself: A much larger clone is a single base away; this may be a read error. The V and J genes are TRBV5-1 and TRBJ2-7, with TRBD2 identical over 10 bases. V was clipped by 1 base and J by 6 bases; unmatched bases: 10. The CDR3 spans 16 residues. The germline V gene has CDR1 SGHRS and CDR2 YFSETQ. The CDR3 DNA is TGCGCCAGCAGCTTGAGACCAGCGGGAGGGGTCGGCGAGCAGTACTTC. Protein product: CASSLRPAGGVGEQYF. The variable domain in full, with the rest retrieved from reference TRBV5-1 and TRBJ2-7, is KAGVTQTPRYLIKTRGQQVTLSCSPISGHRSVSWYQQTPGQGLQFLFEYFSETQRNKGNFPGRFSGRQFSNSRSEMNVSTLELGDSALYLCASSLRPAGGVGEQYFGPGTRLTVT.

This clonotype was counted a single time. This chain uses TRBV29-1 with TRBJ1-1, with 9 bases matching TRBD1. Germline trimming cut 6 bases from V and 3 bases from J; bases unmatched to any gene: 5. Germline CDR1 SQVTM, CDR2 ANQGSEA. This CDR3 has 13 amino acids. DNA of the CDR3: TGCAGCGTGGAGACAGGGGGGGACACTGAAGCTTTCTTT. The encoded protein is CSVETGGDTEAFF.

This clonotype was picked up many times. The chain is built from TRBV19 and TRBJ1-2, with unresolved D. Germline V lookup: CDR1 LNHDA, CDR2 SQIVND (reference sequence). The CDR3 contains 11 residues. V was shortened by 5 bases and J by 8 bases, with 9 bases between the two germline ends. CDR3 loop: CASSSYRGYTF. CDR3 DNA: TGTGCCAGTAGTTCCTACAGAGGCTACACCTTC.